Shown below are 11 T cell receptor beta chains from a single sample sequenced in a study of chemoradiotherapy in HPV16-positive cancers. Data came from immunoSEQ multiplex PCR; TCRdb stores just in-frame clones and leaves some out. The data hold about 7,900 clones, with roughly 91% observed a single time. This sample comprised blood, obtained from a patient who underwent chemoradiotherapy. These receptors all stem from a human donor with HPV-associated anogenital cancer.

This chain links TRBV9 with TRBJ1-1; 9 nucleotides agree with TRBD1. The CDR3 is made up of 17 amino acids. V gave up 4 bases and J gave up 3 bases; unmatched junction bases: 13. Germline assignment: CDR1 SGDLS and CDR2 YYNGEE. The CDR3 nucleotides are TGTGCCAGCAGCCCCTGGGACAGGGAGCTATTTGACACTGAAGCTTTCTTT. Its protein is CASSPWDRELFDTEAFF.

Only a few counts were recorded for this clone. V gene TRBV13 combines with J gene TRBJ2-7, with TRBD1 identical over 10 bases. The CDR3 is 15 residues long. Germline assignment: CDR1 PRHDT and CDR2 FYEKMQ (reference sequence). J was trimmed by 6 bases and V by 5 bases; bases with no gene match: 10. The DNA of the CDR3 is TGTGCCAGCAGCCCTGGGGGGACAGGGGATCCCGAGCAGTACTTC. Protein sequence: CASSPGGTGDPEQYF. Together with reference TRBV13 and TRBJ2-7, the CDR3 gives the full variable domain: AAGVIQSPRHLIKEKRETATLKCYPIPRHDTVYWYQQGPGQDPQFLISFYEKMQSDKGSIPDRFSAQQFSDYHSELNMSSLELGDSALYFCASSPGGTGDPEQYFGPGTRLTVT.

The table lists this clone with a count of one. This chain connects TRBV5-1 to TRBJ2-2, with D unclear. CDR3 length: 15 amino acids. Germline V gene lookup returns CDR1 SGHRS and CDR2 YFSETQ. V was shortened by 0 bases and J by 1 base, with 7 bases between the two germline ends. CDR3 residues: CASSLAWGNTGELFF. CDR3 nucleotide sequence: TGCGCCAGCAGCTTGGCTTGGGGGAACACCGGGGAGCTGTTTTTT.

The CDR3: CASSLQTASLNYGYTF. In DNA, the CDR3 is TGCGCCAGCAGCTTGCAGACAGCAAGCCTTAACTATGGCTACACCTTC. This chain connects TRBV5-1 to TRBJ1-2; D is perhaps TRBD1 (5 bases). In germline, CDR1 is SGHRS, CDR2 YFSETQ. Trimming removed 1 base from V and 1 base from J, with 14 bases in between. The CDR3 runs to 16 residues.

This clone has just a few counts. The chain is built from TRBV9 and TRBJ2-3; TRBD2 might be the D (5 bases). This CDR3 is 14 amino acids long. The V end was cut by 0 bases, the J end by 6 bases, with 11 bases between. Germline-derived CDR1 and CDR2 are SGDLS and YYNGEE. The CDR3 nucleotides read TGTGCCAGCAGCGTAGAGTTAAGGGAGGATACGCAGTATTTT. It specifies CASSVELREDTQYF. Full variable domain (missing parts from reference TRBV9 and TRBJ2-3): DSGVTQTPKHLITATGQRVTLRCSPRSGDLSVYWYQQSLDQGLQFLIQYYNGEERAKGNILERFSAQQFPDLHSELNLSSLELGDSALYFCASSVELREDTQYFGPGTRLTVL.

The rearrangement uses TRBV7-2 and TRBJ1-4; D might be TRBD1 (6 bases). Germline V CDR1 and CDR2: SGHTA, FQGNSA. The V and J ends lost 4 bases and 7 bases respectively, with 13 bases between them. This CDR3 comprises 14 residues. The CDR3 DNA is TGTGCCAGCAGCTCTTCACAGGGTTTTGAAAAACTGTTTTTT. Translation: CASSSSQGFEKLFF.

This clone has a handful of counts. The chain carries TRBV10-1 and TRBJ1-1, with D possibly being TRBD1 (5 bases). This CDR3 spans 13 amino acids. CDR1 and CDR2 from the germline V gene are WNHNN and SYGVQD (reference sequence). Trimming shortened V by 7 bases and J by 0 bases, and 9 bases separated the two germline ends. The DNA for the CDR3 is TGCGCCAGCAAGCAGGGCTTGAACACTGAAGCTTTCTTT. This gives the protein CASKQGLNTEAFF.

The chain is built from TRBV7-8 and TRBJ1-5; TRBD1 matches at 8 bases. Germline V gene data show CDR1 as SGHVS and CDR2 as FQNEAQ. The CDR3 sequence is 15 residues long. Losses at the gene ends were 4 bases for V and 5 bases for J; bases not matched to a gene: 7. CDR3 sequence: CASSSQGGVHQPQHF. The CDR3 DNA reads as TGTGCCAGCAGCTCACAGGGGGGGGTCCATCAGCCCCAGCATTTT.

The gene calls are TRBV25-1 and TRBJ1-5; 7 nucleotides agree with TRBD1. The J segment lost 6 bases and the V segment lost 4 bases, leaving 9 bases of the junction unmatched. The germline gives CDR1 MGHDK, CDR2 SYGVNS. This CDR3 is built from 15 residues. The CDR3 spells CASSAQGGMGQPQHF. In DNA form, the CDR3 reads TGTGCCAGCAGTGCGCAGGGGGGAATGGGTCAGCCCCAGCATTTT.

In DNA, the CDR3 is TGTGCCAGCAGTTTCCTGGGACTAGTAGAGTCAGATACGCAGTATTTT. This sequence encodes CASSFLGLVESDTQYF. The genes are TRBV28 and TRBJ2-3, with 8 bases aligning to TRBD2. The V and J ends lost 3 bases and 4 bases, in that order; junction bases with no gene match: 9. This CDR3 comprises 16 residues. Per germline, CDR1 MDHEN and CDR2 SYDVKM. The complete variable domain, with remaining parts taken from reference TRBV28 and TRBJ2-3, reads DVKVTQSSRYLVKRTGEKVFLECVQDMDHENMFWYRQDPGLGLRLIYFSYDVKMKEKGDIPEGYSVSREKKERFSLILESASTNQTSMYLCASSFLGLVESDTQYFGPGTRLTVL.

CDR3 in amino acids: CASSAPSGRKATQYF. The CDR3 DNA sequence: TGTGCCAGCAGCGCACCTAGCGGGAGAAAGGCTACGCAGTATTTT. The chain employs TRBV11-2 and TRBJ2-3; 10 bases map to TRBD2. The junction had 10 bases not matched to a gene; V was cut back by 5 bases and J by 8 bases. Germline V gene data show CDR1 as SGHAT and CDR2 as FQNNGV. The CDR3 extends over 15 amino acids.